This record concerns one T cell receptor beta chain sequence. What it binds is unknown. These donors were members of the 120-subject validation cohort, a group separate from the approximately 670-subject first cohort. The data are from a study of cytomegalovirus exposure and HLA in healthy donors. Study observations and caveats: In vitro, a few CMV-associated chains proved specific for CMV antigens. Rare TCR sequences dominated, though some public TCRs recurred in many donors. Reportedly, cytomegalovirus status was diagnosed with high sensitivity and specificity.

The repertoire was sequenced with immunoSEQ multiplex PCR; TCRdb's copy has only in-frame clones and lacks some. The sample has a few hundred thousand clones, roughly 90% seen once. Germline V gene lookup returns CDR1 LNHDA and CDR2 SQIVND (reference sequence). V was shortened by 7 bases and J by 6 bases, with 9 bases between the two germline ends. There are 12 residues in the CDR3. Sequencing input: PBMCs. This clonotype was sampled from a woman under 30 in good health and CMV-seronegative. The chain couples TRBV19 to TRBJ2-2, with unresolved D. CDR3 region: CASTSISGELFF. CDR3 DNA: TGTGCCAGTACCAGTATCTCCGGGGAGCTGTTTTTT.